Following are 9 T cell receptor beta chains from one sample sequenced in a study of T cells in Graves' hyperthyroidism and ophthalmopathy. The TCR beta CDR3 regions underwent amplification using RNA transcripts as the source. TCR CDR3 regions were first amplified by RT-PCR with HTBI primers. One entry per CDR3 protein, called by TCRdb with MiXCR from the multiplex PCR reads. The data hold 300,000 to 450,000 distinct CDR3 sequences, with 15% observed a single time. The specimen was blood. These receptor sequences come from a woman aged 25 to 39 with Graves' hyperthyroidism.

The CDR3 loop reads CAISESTGSPRNEQFF. The CDR3 DNA sequence: TGTGCCATCAGTGAGTCGACCGGCAGTCCTAGGAATGAGCAGTTCTTC. The rearrangement joins TRBV10-3 to TRBJ2-1; no reliable D call. CDR1 and CDR2 from the germline V gene are ENHRY and SYGVKD. The length of the CDR3 is 16 residues. The V gene lost 0 bases and the J gene lost 7 bases, with 16 bases spanning the gap.

This rearrangement joins TRBV29-1 to TRBJ2-5, with 11 bases that match TRBD2. Germline values: CDR1 SQVTM, CDR2 ANQGSEA. This CDR3 is 14 amino acids long. The trim removed 6 bases at V and 4 bases at J, leaving 7 bases unmatched. CDR3 amino acids: CSVATSGSPETQYF. As DNA, the CDR3 is TGCAGCGTCGCTACTAGCGGGAGCCCAGAGACCCAGTACTTC.

This chain connects TRBV15 to TRBJ2-1; D unresolved. The germline gives CDR1 LNHNV, CDR2 YYDKDF (reference sequence). Between the trimmed V and J ends, which lost 3 bases and 5 bases, there was a span of 2 bases. The CDR3 is made up of 11 amino acids. CDR3 nucleotides: TGTGCCACCAGCAGTCACAATGAGCAGTTCTTC. This encodes CATSSHNEQFF.

This clonotype was observed many times. The CDR3 is CASSYSGGRNGYTF. The DNA for the CDR3 is TGTGCCAGCAGTTACTCAGGGGGCAGGAATGGCTACACCTTC. This sequence joins TRBV28 and TRBJ1-2; 8 bases match TRBD1. V gave up 4 bases and J gave up 6 bases; unmatched junction bases: 7. Germline V gene lookup returns CDR1 MDHEN and CDR2 SYDVKM. The CDR3 has 14 amino acids.

This clonotype was counted at least ten times. The chain has TRBV9 and TRBJ2-5; D remains unclear. Germline V gene sequence: CDR1 SGDLS, CDR2 YYNGEE. The CDR3 sequence is 14 residues long. The germline V and J ends were trimmed by 0 bases and 2 bases, with 8 bases remaining between them. CDR3 DNA sequence: TGTGCCAGCAGCGTAGCGTCTTCTCAAGAGACCCAGTACTTC. This codes for CASSVASSQETQYF.

This clonotype was counted ten times or more. This chain links TRBV6-5 with TRBJ1-2, with 8 bases identical to TRBD1. The CDR3 totals 13 residues. From germline, CDR1 is MNHEY and CDR2 SVGAGI. The V gene end was trimmed by 0 bases and the J gene end by 8 bases; junction bases not matched to a gene: 2. The DNA of the CDR3 is TGTGCCAGCAGTTACTCGACAGGGGAGGGCTACACCTTC. Its translation is CASSYSTGEGYTF.

This clonotype was seen ten or more times. The V call is TRBV20-1, the J call TRBJ2-4, with a weak D call TRBD2 (6 bases). V shed 0 bases and J shed 2 bases, with 11 bases lying between them. CDR1 is DFQATT, CDR2 SNEGSKA, per germline (reference sequence). This CDR3 contains 15 residues. The CDR3 nucleotides read TGCAGTGCTAGAGATACCGGGAGTACCAAAAACATTCAGTACTTC. The encoded protein is CSARDTGSTKNIQYF.

In this sample, this clonotype turned up a few times. The CDR3 nucleotides read TGTGCCAGCAGTGGGTGGATCGGGAACACCGGGGAGCTGTTTTTT. Its protein product is CASSGWIGNTGELFF. The chain joins TRBV25-1 to TRBJ2-2; D is unclear. This CDR3 is built from 15 residues. Trimming cost V 4 bases and J 1 base, with 10 bases left between them. Germline CDR1 reads MGHDK; CDR2 reads SYGVNS.

This chain joins TRBV7-6 and TRBJ1-6; D remains ambiguous. Per germline, CDR1 SGHVS and CDR2 FNYEAQ. This CDR3 is 13 amino acids long. V lost 5 bases and J 10 bases, leaving 12 bases between the germline ends. CDR3 sequence: CASSPETRSPLHF. The CDR3 nucleotides are TGTGCCAGCAGCCCCGAAACACGGTCACCCCTCCACTTT.